This passage covers 28 T cell receptor beta chains from one sample sequenced in a study of T cells in Graves' hyperthyroidism and ophthalmopathy (dated by TCRdb to between 2019 and 2020). The receptor library was made with multiplex PCR. Data came from an Illumina HiSeq 2000. The TCR beta CDR3 regions were amplified from the RNA transcripts. The first round of RT-PCR for the TCR CDR3 was performed with the HTBI primer set and the Qiagen OneStep RT-PCR kit. The public reads were run again by TCRdb, first through fastp at Q25 and then through MiXCR, and only productive beta chains were kept. Identical CDR3 proteins give one entry, which carries the most common genes and DNA. This sample gives roughly 740,000 distinct CDR3 sequences in total; roughly 17% of them show up just once. About 8.4% of the sample rests with the top ten. Material for sequencing was blood. These receptors originate from a man aged 18 to 30 with Graves' hyperthyroidism.

Of note for this clonotype: Just one base apart from a much larger clone, this may be a read error. The chain carries TRBV12-3 or TRBV12-4 and TRBJ1-1, with 8 bases that match TRBD1. This CDR3 is built from 18 residues. CDR3 in DNA: TGTGCCAGCAGGGGGGTAGGGACAGGATATACTCTGGACACTGAAGCTCTCTTT. It codes for CASRGVGTGYTLDTEALF.

This clonotype was seen once. An end of the junction differs from the germline gene, which may be a read error. The chain uses TRBV4-1 and TRBJ2-7; TRBD1 matches 7 bases. CDR1 and CDR2 (germline): MGHRA, YSYEKL. The CDR3 is made up of 15 amino acids. The CDR3 protein is CAGSQETGPSYEQYF. As DNA, the CDR3 is TGCGCCGGCAGCCAAGAGACAGGGCCCTCCTACGAGCAGTACTTC.

This clonotype came up many times. The chain couples TRBV6-1 to TRBJ1-1; 9 bases are a match to TRBD1. Germline CDR1 and CDR2: MNHNS and SASEGT. The CDR3 totals 19 residues. The V gene end was trimmed by 4 bases and the J gene end by 1 base; junction bases not matched to a gene: 16. The CDR3, as DNA: TGTGCCAGCAGTGGAATCCCGGGACAGGGAACAGTAAGGAACACTGAAGCTTTCTTT. This encodes CASSGIPGQGTVRNTEAFF.

In this sample, this clonotype turned up many times. V and J are TRBV2 and TRBJ2-7; the D gene is possibly TRBD1 (7 bases). V was trimmed by 7 bases and J by 3 bases, leaving 19 bases between them. CDR1 SNHLY and CDR2 FYNNEI come from the germline V gene. The CDR3 covers 15 residues. The DNA for the CDR3 is TGTGCCAGCACCAGGGGGGACTTCCCCCTCTACGAGCAGTACTTC. Translated: CASTRGDFPLYEQYF.

The chain has TRBV2 and TRBJ1-3; no definite D call. The germline gives CDR1 SNHLY, CDR2 FYNNEI. The CDR3 length is 15 residues. The V end was cut by 1 base, the J end by 0 bases, with 7 bases between. In DNA, the CDR3 is TGTGCCAGCAGTGAAGTGGACCACTCTGGAAACACCATATATTTT. Translation: CASSEVDHSGNTIYF.

Only a few counts were recorded for this clonotype. This sequence joins TRBV10-3 and TRBJ1-5; 8 bases are shared with TRBD1. V was pared by 5 bases and J by 6 bases, with 12 bases of the junction left unmatched. This CDR3 has 16 amino acids. Germline V lookup: CDR1 ENHRY, CDR2 SYGVKD. CDR3 nucleotide sequence: TGTGCCATCAGTCCCTTCTCGGACAGGGCACGTCAGCCCCAGCATTTT. Translation: CAISPFSDRARQPQHF.

This clonotype was seen ten or more times. The rearrangement links TRBV7-8 to TRBJ1-4, with D possibly TRBD1 on 6 matching bases. The germline V gene has CDR1 SGHVS and CDR2 FQNEAQ. Trimming pared 3 bases from V and 7 bases from J, leaving 15 bases between. This CDR3 is 15 amino acids long. The CDR3 sequence is CASSFSEGEGEKLFF. The CDR3 DNA sequence: TGTGCCAGCAGCTTTTCGGAGGGGGAAGGTGAAAAACTGTTTTTT.

This clonotype was seen ten or more times. V is TRBV12-3 or TRBV12-4 and J is TRBJ2-3; D may be TRBD1 or TRBD2 (5 bases each). The V end was cut by 6 bases, the J end by 6 bases, with 10 bases between. This CDR3 spans 12 amino acids. The CDR3 nucleotides read TGTGCCAGCAGACCGGGGACGGATACGCAGTATTTT. Translation gives CASRPGTDTQYF.

About this clonotype: It may be a read error: a sequence one base away is much more abundant. V usage is TRBV18 and J usage is TRBJ2-7, with D possibly matching TRBD1 (6 bases). CDR1 is KGHSH, CDR2 LQKENI, per germline. The CDR3 runs to 16 residues. Trimming pared 5 bases from V and 1 base from J, leaving 18 bases between. CDR3 nucleotides: TGTGCCAGCTCATCCCCGGACAGAGCCTCGTCCTACGAGCAGTACTTC. Amino acids: CASSSPDRASSYEQYF.

This clonotype was observed a few times. V is TRBV19 and J is TRBJ1-1; D is unresolved. Germline CDR1 and CDR2: LNHDA and SQIVND (reference sequence). The CDR3 has 13 amino acids. The V gene lost 3 bases and the J gene lost 4 bases, with 9 bases spanning the gap. The CDR3 DNA reads TGTGCCAGTAGTATCGGAAGCCGCACTGAAGCTTTCTTT. Protein product: CASSIGSRTEAFF.

The table lists this clonotype with a few counts. The chain carries TRBV3-1 and TRBJ2-2, with 11 bases lining up with TRBD2. CDR3 length: 18 residues. Per the germline V gene, CDR1 is LGHDT and CDR2 is YNNKEL (reference sequence). V shed 0 bases, J shed 7 bases, and the junction held 10 bases outside the gene matches. DNA of the CDR3: TGTGCCAGCAGCCAAGAACTAGCGGGAGTCGGTCTGGGCGGGGAGCTGTTTTTT. It yields the protein CASSQELAGVGLGGELFF.

This clonotype has only a few counts. One end of the junction fails to match germline, which may point to a read error. The gene calls are TRBV6-5 and TRBJ2-1, with no clear D. CDR3 size: 16 residues. Germline loops: CDR1 MNHEY, CDR2 SVGAGI. The CDR3 here is CASSSYVGPSDNEQFF. In DNA form, the CDR3 reads TGTGCCAGCAGTTCCTACGTAGGTCCCTCCGACAATGAGCAGTTCTTC.

The table lists this clonotype with a few counts. The rearrangement links TRBV7-9 to TRBJ2-3; TRBD1 matches at 9 bases. The CDR3 covers 16 residues. V shed 1 base, J shed 2 bases, and the junction held 4 bases outside the gene matches. The germline CDR1 and CDR2 sequences are SEHNR and FQNEAQ (reference sequence). The CDR3 reads CASSLERDRATDTQYF. The DNA for the CDR3 is TGTGCCAGCAGCTTAGAGCGGGACAGGGCCACAGATACGCAGTATTTT.

This clonotype was seen at least ten times. The V and J genes are TRBV20-1 and TRBJ2-5, with D possibly called TRBD1 or TRBD2 (5 bases each). With 5 bases removed from V and 4 bases from J, the gap between germline ends came to 5 bases. The CDR3 is 10 residues long. In germline, CDR1 is DFQATT, CDR2 SNEGSKA (reference sequence). CDR3 protein: CSAGGETQYF. Here the CDR3 DNA reads TGCAGTGCTGGGGGAGAGACCCAGTACTTC.

On this clonotype itself: It is likely a read error, because the conserved phenylalanine at the end of the CDR3 is missing. The J gene is TRBJ2-7, the V gene TRBV7-2; D is undetermined. CDR1 SGHTA and CDR2 FQGNSA come from the germline V gene. Trimming stripped 5 bases from V and 0 bases from J, with 11 bases between. The CDR3 has 14 amino acids. In DNA form, the CDR3 reads TGTGCCAGCAGCCCTGAGGCGCACTCCTACGAGCAGTACCTC. Translating it yields CASSPEAHSYEQYL.

This clonotype was counted at least ten times. The genes are TRBV7-2 and TRBJ2-3; tentatively, D is TRBD2 (6 bases). The CDR3 is 15 residues long. With 1 base removed from V and 6 bases from J, the gap between germline ends came to 14 bases. CDR1 and CDR2 (germline): SGHTA, FQGNSA. The CDR3 DNA follows: TGTGCCAGCAGCTTAGTCGGGACTTCGGGGGATACGCAGTATTTT. Its protein product is CASSLVGTSGDTQYF. The entire variable domain, with the rest obtained from reference TRBV7-2 and TRBJ2-3, is as follows: GAGVSQSPSNKVTEKGKDVELRCDPISGHTALYWYRQSLGQGLEFLIYFQGNSAPDKSGLPSDRFSAERTGGSVSTLTIQRTQQEDSAVYLCASSLVGTSGDTQYFGPGTRLTVL.

The genes are TRBV4-2 and TRBJ2-3, with D perhaps matching TRBD1 or TRBD2 (6 bases each). This CDR3 region has 15 residues. V was trimmed by 2 bases and J by 4 bases, leaving 13 bases between them. Germline V CDR1 and CDR2: LGHNA, YNFKEQ. The DNA of the CDR3 is TGTGCCAGCAGCCAACAGGCAGGGGAGGCAGATACGCAGTATTTT. This sequence encodes CASSQQAGEADTQYF.

The V gene is TRBV27, the J gene TRBJ1-6; the D is unclear. Germline V CDR1 and CDR2: MNHEY, SMNVEV (reference sequence). The CDR3 contains 14 residues. V was shortened by 6 bases and J by 6 bases, with 12 bases between the two germline ends. The CDR3 DNA reads TGTGCCAGCAGCTCCTATCCCTCTAATTCACCCCTCCACTTT. Its translation: CASSSYPSNSPLHF.

Concerning this clonotype: This could be a read error, since a much larger clone is one nucleotide away. V and J are TRBV5-4 and TRBJ2-6; D not certain. Trimming pared 4 bases from V and 0 bases from J, leaving 2 bases between. Germline lookup yields CDR1 SGHNT and CDR2 YYREEE (reference sequence). The length of the CDR3 is 13 residues. CDR3 nucleotide sequence: TGTGCCAGCAGCCACTCTGGGGCCAACGTCCTGACTTTC. It specifies CASSHSGANVLTF. Looking up the rest from reference TRBV5-4 and TRBJ2-6 gives the full variable domain: ETGVTQSPTHLIKTRGQQVTLRCSSQSGHNTVSWYQQALGQGPQFIFQYYREEENGRGNFPPRFSGLQFPNYSSELNVNALELDDSALYLCASSHSGANVLTFGAGSRLTVL.

This clonotype was observed once. The rearrangement joins TRBV9 to TRBJ1-2, with D possibly matching TRBD1 (5 bases). V lost 4 bases and J lost 3, with 13 bases in between. The CDR3 is made up of 14 amino acids. Germline V gene data show CDR1 as SGDLS and CDR2 as YYNGEE. The CDR3 loop is CASSNSRQHYGYTF. CDR3 DNA: TGTGCCAGCAGCAACTCCAGACAGCACTATGGCTACACCTTC.

This clonotype was found a few times. V is TRBV5-1 and J is TRBJ2-5; D remains ambiguous. Trimming left V 4 bases short and J 7 bases short, with 20 bases between. CDR1 is SGHRS and CDR2 is YFSETQ in the germline V gene. The CDR3 has 15 amino acids. CDR3 residues: CASSPLPRHPATQYF. The CDR3 DNA reads TGCGCCAGCAGCCCACTACCTCGACACCCGGCGACCCAGTACTTC.

This clonotype was observed a few times. The chain carries TRBV29-1 and TRBJ2-1; the D is unclear. Trimming pared 3 bases from V and 6 bases from J, leaving 15 bases between. The CDR3 has 14 residues. CDR1 and CDR2 (germline): SQVTM, ANQGSEA. The CDR3 nucleotides read TGCAGCGTTGATTCGCCGGATTCAGGCAATGAGCAGTTCTTC. This sequence encodes CSVDSPDSGNEQFF.

This clonotype was seen ten or more times. The V call is TRBV20-1, the J call TRBJ2-3; 9 bases align to TRBD2. V trimming: 0 bases; J trimming: 5 bases; junction bases outside the gene matches: 6. This CDR3 region has 15 residues. In germline, CDR1 is DFQATT, CDR2 SNEGSKA (reference sequence). CDR3 in DNA: TGCAGTGCTAGAGACAGACTAGCGGTCCAAGATACGCAGTATTTT. Encoded protein: CSARDRLAVQDTQYF.

The chain recombines TRBV9 with TRBJ2-1, with D perhaps assigned TRBD1 or TRBD2 (5 bases each). The V end lost 0 bases, the J end lost 2 bases, and 9 bases lay between the germline ends. The CDR3 runs to 15 residues. Germline assignment: CDR1 SGDLS and CDR2 YYNGEE. The CDR3 bases are TGTGCCAGCAGCGTAGACAAGGGACCCTACAATGAGCAGTTCTTC. Protein: CASSVDKGPYNEQFF.

The chain combines TRBV12-3 or TRBV12-4 with TRBJ1-6, with 7 bases lining up with TRBD1. This CDR3 comprises 17 residues. V shed 6 bases and J 0 bases; nucleotides not matched to a gene: 8. The CDR3 region is CASRRKWDSSYNSPLHF. The CDR3 DNA follows: TGTGCCAGCAGACGCAAGTGGGACAGCTCCTATAATTCACCCCTCCACTTT.

This clonotype was observed a handful of times. J is TRBJ1-1 and V is TRBV19; 8 bases are a match to TRBD1. The CDR3 is 14 amino acids. Germline CDR1 is LNHDA and CDR2 is SQIVND (reference sequence). Germline trimming cut 6 bases from V and 7 bases from J; bases unmatched to any gene: 10. CDR3 DNA sequence: TGTGCCAGTAGCCCGGGACAGGAGTTATTTGAAGCTTTCTTT. As protein: CASSPGQELFEAFF. The whole variable domain, filled in from reference TRBV19 and TRBJ1-1, reads DGGITQSPKYLFRKEGQNVTLSCEQNLNHDAMYWYRQDPGQGLRLIYYSQIVNDFQKGDIAEGYSVSREKKESFPLTVTSAQKNPTAFYLCASSPGQELFEAFFGQGTRLTVV.

This clonotype came up once. The chain carries TRBV10-3 and TRBJ2-7; no clear D. The CDR3 sequence is 13 residues long. Trimming pared 10 bases from V and 5 bases from J, leaving 18 bases between. Germline V lookup: CDR1 ENHRY, CDR2 SYGVKD. The CDR3 sequence: CATARGKLDEQYF. In DNA, the CDR3 is TGTGCCACGGCCCGCGGCAAGCTGGACGAGCAGTACTTC.

Points on this clonotype: A read error may be the cause here, since a much bigger clone is one base away. J is TRBJ1-1 and V is TRBV18, with D possibly being TRBD1 (6 bases). V shed 3 bases and J shed 4 bases, with 18 bases lying between them. Germline V lookup: CDR1 KGHSH, CDR2 LQKENI. CDR3 length: 16 amino acids. CDR3 nucleotides: TGTGCCAGCTCACCTTTGGGGGCGCGAGGGGGCACTGAAGCTTTCTTT. Translated, it gives CASSPLGARGGTEAFF. The full variable domain, completed using reference TRBV18 and TRBJ1-1, is NAGVMQNPRHLVRRRGQEARLRCSPMKGHSHVYWYRQLPEEGLKFMVYLQKENIIDESGMPKERFSAEFPKEGPSILRIQQVVRGDSAAYFCASSPLGARGGTEAFFGQGTRLTVV.